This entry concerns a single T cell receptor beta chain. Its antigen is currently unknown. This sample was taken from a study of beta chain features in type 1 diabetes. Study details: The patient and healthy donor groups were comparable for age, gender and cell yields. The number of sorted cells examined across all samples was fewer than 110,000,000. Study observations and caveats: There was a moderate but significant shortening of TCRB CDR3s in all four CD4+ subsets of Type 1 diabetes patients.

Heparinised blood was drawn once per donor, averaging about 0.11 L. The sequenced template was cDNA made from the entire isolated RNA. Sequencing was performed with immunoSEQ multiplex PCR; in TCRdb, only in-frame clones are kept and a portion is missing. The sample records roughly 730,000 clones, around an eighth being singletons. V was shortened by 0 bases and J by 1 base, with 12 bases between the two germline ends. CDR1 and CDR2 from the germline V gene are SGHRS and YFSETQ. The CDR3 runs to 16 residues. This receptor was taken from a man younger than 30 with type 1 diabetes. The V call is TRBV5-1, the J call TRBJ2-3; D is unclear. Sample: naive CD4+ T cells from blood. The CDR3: CASSLDPLSGTDTQYF. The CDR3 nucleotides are TGCGCCAGCAGCTTGGATCCCTTGAGCGGCACAGATACGCAGTATTTT.